A selection of T cell receptor beta chains follows, all from one sample in a study of patients and donors after allogeneic stem cell transplantation. TCRdb re-analysed the RT-PCR reads in MiXCR, keeping a single row per CDR3 protein. The sample carries about a million distinct CDR3 sequences, approximately 19% recorded once. The sample comprised blood, either unsorted or a sorted T cell fraction (not recorded which). The source is a human donor who was either an allogeneic HSCT recipient or a stem cell or donor lymphocyte infusion donor (not recorded which). It is not recorded whose cells these are; they may come from a transplant donor. Each CDR3 is given without its conserved first and last residue. Size values are once, few and many counts, or a class for expanded clones, and some rows have none.

.	TRBV6-2/TRBV6-3	ASSSTRTGVNYGYT
few	TRBV12-3/TRBV12-4	ASSLKGTSPLH
few	TRBV20-1	SGTPAGARNSPLH
few	TRBV28	ASSLTSGAPEQY
.	TRBV3-1	ASSQQGLTSTDTQY
.	TRBV7-8	ASSLLDSTDTQY
.	TRBV30	AWSVRTSSEQF
.	TRBV12-3/TRBV12-4	ASSLRPEAHEQY
few	TRBV4-1	ASSQDLAGRYGYT
.	TRBV20-1	SARDVQGGAETQY
few	TRBV12-3/TRBV12-4	ASSPLWDEQY
few	TRBV7-2	ASRAAYQETQY
many	TRBV10-3	AISESYSSTDTQY
.	TRBV12-3/TRBV12-4	ASSYRGGSNQPQH
few	TRBV27	ASSPRQGSTQY
.	TRBV29-1	SARTDGYT
few	TRBV20-1	SARDGDRGNYGYT
.	TRBV18	ASSPFSGQETQY
few	TRBV5-1	ASSLVGDRGLLSYEQY
.	TRBV5-6	ASSLRDAGRSPLH
.	TRBV6-2/TRBV6-3	ASIGSVNTGELF
many	TRBV4-1	ASSPLANQPQH
few	TRBV5-6	ASSYGIGELF
many	TRBV15	ATSRDGGQPQH
few	TRBV5-1	ASSLYKGIYEQY
many	TRBV5-6	ASSSPGVFTDTQY
.	TRBV7-2	ASSLWQGALNTEAF
.	TRBV10-3	AIGRERQETQY
few	TRBV29-1	SVRGAVDRAGDEQY
few	TRBV7-2	ASSLELAGPESWAQY
.	TRBV29-1	SVEVAGGSDTQY
.	TRBV20-1	SASQPSTDTQY
few	TRBV7-6	ASSRTSGGALNEQF
.	TRBV7-8	ASSLPSGSDEQF
.	TRBV19	ASSPRTSEIFGTQY
few	TRBV12-3/TRBV12-4	ASSLGLANIQY
.	TRBV29-1	SVVSNSEQY
.	TRBV20-1	SARDRSGGHYGYT
.	TRBV20-1	SATGTSGPTGELF
few	TRBV20-1	SALGPPDTQY
few	TRBV7-9	ASSSDRRLEADTQY
few	TRBV7-6	ASSVRGYEQF
few	TRBV27	ASSPNWGDTQY
few	TRBV10-3	AIRGDRDTEAF
.	TRBV20-1	SARMTDSYEQY
few	TRBV7-3	ASSAGARDGYT
few	TRBV4-2	ASSQEAFSSYNEQF